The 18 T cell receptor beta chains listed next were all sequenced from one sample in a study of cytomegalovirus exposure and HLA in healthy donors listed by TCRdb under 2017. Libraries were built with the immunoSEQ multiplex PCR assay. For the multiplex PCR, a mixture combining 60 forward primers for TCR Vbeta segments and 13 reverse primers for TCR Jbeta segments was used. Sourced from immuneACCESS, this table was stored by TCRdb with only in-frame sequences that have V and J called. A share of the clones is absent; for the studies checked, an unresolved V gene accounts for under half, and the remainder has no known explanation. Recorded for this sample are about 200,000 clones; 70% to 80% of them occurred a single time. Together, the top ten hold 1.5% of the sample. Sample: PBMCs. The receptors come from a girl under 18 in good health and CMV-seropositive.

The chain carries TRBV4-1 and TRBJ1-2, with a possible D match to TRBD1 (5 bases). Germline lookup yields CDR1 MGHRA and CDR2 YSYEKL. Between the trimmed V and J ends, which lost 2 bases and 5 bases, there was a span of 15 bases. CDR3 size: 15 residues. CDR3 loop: CASSQNTGLAYGYTF. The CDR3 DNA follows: TGCGCCAGCAGCCAAAATACGGGACTAGCATATGGCTACACCTTC.

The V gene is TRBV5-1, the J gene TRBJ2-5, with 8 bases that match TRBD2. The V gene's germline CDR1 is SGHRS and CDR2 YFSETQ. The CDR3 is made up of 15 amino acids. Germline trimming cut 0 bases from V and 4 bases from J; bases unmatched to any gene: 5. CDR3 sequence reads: CASSLATGGGETQYF. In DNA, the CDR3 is TGCGCCAGCAGCTTGGCCACGGGGGGGGGAGAGACCCAGTACTTC.

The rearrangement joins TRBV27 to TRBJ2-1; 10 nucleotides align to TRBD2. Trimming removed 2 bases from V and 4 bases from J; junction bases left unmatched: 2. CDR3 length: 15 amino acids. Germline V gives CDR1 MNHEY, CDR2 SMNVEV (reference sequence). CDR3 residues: CASSLGTSVYNEQFF. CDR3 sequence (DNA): TGTGCCAGCAGTTTAGGGACTAGCGTTTACAATGAGCAGTTCTTC.

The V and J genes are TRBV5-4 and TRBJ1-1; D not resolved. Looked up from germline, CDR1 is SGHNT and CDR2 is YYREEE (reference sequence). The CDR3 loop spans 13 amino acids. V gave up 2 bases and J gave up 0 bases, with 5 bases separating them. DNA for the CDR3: TGTGCCAGCAGCTTCACACTGAACACTGAAGCTTTCTTT. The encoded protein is CASSFTLNTEAFF.

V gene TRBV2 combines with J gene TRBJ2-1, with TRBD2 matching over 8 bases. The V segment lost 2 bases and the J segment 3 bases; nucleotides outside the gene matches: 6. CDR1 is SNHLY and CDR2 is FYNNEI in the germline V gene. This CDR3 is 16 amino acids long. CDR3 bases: TGTGCCAGCAGTGAACCGGGACTAGTCCACTACAATGAGCAGTTCTTC. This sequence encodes CASSEPGLVHYNEQFF.

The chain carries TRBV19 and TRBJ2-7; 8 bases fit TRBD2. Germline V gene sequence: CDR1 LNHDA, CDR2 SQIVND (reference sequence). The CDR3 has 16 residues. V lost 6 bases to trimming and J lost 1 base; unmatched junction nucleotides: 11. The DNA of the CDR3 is TGTGCCAGTAGAGCAACCGGGACTAGTCTTTCCTACGAGCAGTACTTC. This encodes CASRATGTSLSYEQYF.

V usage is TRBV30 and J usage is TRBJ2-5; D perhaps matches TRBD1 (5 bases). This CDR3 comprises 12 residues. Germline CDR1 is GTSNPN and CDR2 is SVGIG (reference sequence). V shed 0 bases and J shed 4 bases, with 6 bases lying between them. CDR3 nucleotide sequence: TGTGCCTGGAGTGTCCAGGGAGAGACCCAGTACTTC. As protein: CAWSVQGETQYF. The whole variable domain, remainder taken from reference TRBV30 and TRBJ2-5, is SQTIHQWPATLVQPVGSPLSLECTVEGTSNPNLYWYRQAAGRGLQLLFYSVGIGQISSEVPQNLSASRPQDRQFILSSKKLLLSDSGFYLCAWSVQGETQYFGPGTRLLVL.

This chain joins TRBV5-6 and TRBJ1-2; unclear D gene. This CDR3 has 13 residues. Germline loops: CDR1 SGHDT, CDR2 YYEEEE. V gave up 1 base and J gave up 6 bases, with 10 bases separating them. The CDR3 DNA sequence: TGTGCCAGCAGCTTGCGGAACGGGGATGGCTACACCTTC. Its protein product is CASSLRNGDGYTF.

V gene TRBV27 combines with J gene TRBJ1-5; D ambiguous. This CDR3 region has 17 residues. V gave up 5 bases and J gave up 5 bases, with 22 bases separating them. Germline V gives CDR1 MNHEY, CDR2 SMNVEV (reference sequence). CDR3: CASSPLSAWAPYQPQHF. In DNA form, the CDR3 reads TGTGCCAGCAGTCCGCTCTCGGCCTGGGCCCCATATCAGCCCCAGCATTTT.

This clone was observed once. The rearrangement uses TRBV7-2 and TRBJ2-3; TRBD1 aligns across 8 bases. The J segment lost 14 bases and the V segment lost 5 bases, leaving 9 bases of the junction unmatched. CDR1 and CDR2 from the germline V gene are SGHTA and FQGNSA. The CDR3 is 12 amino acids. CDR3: CASSRDRLLPYF. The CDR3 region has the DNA TGTGCCAGCAGCCGGGACAGGTTACTTCCGTATTTT.

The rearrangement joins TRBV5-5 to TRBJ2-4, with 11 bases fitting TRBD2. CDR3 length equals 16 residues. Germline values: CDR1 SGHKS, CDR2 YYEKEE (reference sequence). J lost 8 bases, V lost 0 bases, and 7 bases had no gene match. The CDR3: CASSLELAGGRDIQYF. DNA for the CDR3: TGTGCCAGCAGCTTGGAGCTAGCGGGGGGAAGGGACATTCAGTACTTC.

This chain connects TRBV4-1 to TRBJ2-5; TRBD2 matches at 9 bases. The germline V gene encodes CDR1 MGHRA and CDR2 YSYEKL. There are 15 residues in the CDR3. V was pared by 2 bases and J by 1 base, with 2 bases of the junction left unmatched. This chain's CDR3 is CASSQSGGLQETQYF. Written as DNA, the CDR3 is TGCGCCAGCAGCCAAAGCGGGGGGCTCCAAGAGACCCAGTACTTC.

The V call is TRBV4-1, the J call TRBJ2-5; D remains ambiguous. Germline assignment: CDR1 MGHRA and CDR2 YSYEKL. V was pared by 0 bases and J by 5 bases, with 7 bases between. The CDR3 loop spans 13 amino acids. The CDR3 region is CASSQDSPETQYF. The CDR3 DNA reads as TGCGCCAGCAGCCAAGATTCTCCCGAGACCCAGTACTTC.

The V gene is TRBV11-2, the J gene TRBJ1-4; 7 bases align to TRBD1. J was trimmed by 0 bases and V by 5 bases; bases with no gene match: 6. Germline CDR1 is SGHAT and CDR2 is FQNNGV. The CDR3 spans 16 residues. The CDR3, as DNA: TGTGCCAGCAGCCTCAGGGGGGCCGCAACTAATGAAAAACTGTTTTTT. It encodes CASSLRGAATNEKLFF.

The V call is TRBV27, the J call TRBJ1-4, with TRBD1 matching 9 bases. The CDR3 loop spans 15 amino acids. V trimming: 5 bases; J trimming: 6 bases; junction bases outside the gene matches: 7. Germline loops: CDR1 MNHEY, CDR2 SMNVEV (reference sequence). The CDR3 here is CASSTLTGGDEKLFF. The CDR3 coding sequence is TGTGCCAGCAGTACACTAACAGGGGGCGATGAAAAACTGTTTTTT.

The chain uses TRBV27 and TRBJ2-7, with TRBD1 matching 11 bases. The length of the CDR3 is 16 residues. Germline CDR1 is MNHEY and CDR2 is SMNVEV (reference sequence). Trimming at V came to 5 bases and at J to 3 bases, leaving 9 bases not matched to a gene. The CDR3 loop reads CASSPSGQGANYEQYF. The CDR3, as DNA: TGTGCCAGCAGTCCCTCCGGACAGGGGGCCAACTACGAGCAGTACTTC.

In DNA, the CDR3 is TGTGCCAGCAGCTACGGGACTCCCACCGGGGAGCTGTTTTTT. Protein product: CASSYGTPTGELFF. V usage is TRBV11-2 and J usage is TRBJ2-2; D possibly corresponds to TRBD2 (6 bases). CDR3 length equals 14 residues. Between the trimmed V and J ends, which lost 4 bases and 4 bases, there was a span of 10 bases. The V gene's germline CDR1 is SGHAT and CDR2 FQNNGV.

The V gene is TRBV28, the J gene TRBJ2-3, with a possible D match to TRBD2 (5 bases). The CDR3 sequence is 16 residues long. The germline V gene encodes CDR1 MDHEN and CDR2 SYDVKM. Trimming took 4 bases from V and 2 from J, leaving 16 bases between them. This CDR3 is CASSYQDGVFTDTQYF. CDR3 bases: TGTGCCAGCAGTTATCAAGACGGGGTCTTCACAGATACGCAGTATTTT. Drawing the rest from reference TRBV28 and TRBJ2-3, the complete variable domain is DVKVTQSSRYLVKRTGEKVFLECVQDMDHENMFWYRQDPGLGLRLIYFSYDVKMKEKGDIPEGYSVSREKKERFSLILESASTNQTSMYLCASSYQDGVFTDTQYFGPGTRLTVL.